These T cell receptor beta chains were read from a single sample in a study of TIL therapy for anti-PD-1-resistant metastatic lung cancer. Measured with immunoSEQ multiplex PCR; TCRdb has only the in-frame clones, and not every one. The sample contains about 36,000 clones, less than 85% of which appear only once. This specimen was blood, taken at baseline. These receptors were taken from a person between 25 and 80 years old with non-small cell lung cancer. The CDR3 runs from the conserved cysteine through the conserved F or W. The D gene is left open where the match is weak.

V gene | D gene | CDR3 protein
TRBV5-1 | - | CASLSRTGELFF
TRBV5-1 | - | CASSLVQGSLPQHF
TRBV30 | TRBD1 | CAWSPVGQQETQYF
TRBV6-4 | - | CASSGSWQASTDTQYF
TRBV5-6 | - | CASSFGGASYQPQHF
TRBV27 | - | CASSMTGYGSPLHF
TRBV30 | TRBD1 | CAWSGQGISYEQYF
TRBV11-2 | - | CASSLAAGNGYTF
TRBV13 | - | CASSFRDTEGNEQFF
TRBV27 | - | CASSLSYKNYGYTF
TRBV5-1 | - | CASKTRGERHTEAFF
TRBV5-8 | TRBD1 | CASSLRGTVTYEQYF
TRBV21-1 | - | CASSQTPLREKLFF
TRBV29-1 | - | CSVDAGGDTEAFF
TRBV9 | - | CASSPPYQTGELFF
TRBV7-6 | TRBD1 | CASSLKQGAGELFF
TRBV5-4 | - | CASSFVGAGEQYF
TRBV5-5 | - | CASRLTGTNYGYTF
TRBV6-1 | TRBD1 | CASSDTGGYGYTF
TRBV4-1 | TRBD1 | CASSRPGGEAFF
TRBV5-6 | - | CASSSPSGLSIQYF
TRBV11-2 | TRBD2 | CASSLRKRGGGETQYF
TRBV28 | - | CASSWTENTEAFF
TRBV2 | - | CASSEALTGGPQEPQHF
TRBV11-3 | TRBD2 | CASSLGLAGVNEQFF
TRBV9 | - | CASSVAIYNEQFF
TRBV15 | - | CATSRDQSSSYEQYF
TRBV2 | - | CASMGGALGQPQHF
TRBV19 | - | CASRGGKAYEQYF
TRBV19 | - | CASRTPGAGGTEAFF
TRBV4-3 | - | CASSQELFTDTQYF
TRBV7-6 | TRBD1 | CASSLEGDRGTYEQYF
TRBV6-1 | TRBD1 | CASRHGQGNTGELFF
TRBV9 | - | CASSTSHQGDEQYF
TRBV7-2 | TRBD2 | CASSLLQTSGGGGETQYF
TRBV7-2 | - | CASSLLYEQYF
TRBV28 | TRBD2 | CASSSSGRANGELFF
TRBV27 | TRBD1 | CASRIHTGVGLEDTEAFF
TRBV19 | TRBD1 | CASSPGRGRRNYGYTF
TRBV10-3 | TRBD1 | CASGGQDYTEAFF
TRBV4-1 | TRBD2 | CASSQEGPGLAGAADTQYF
TRBV15 | - | CATSRDPRDTQYF
TRBV7-2 | - | CASSSLYEQYF
TRBV4-2 | TRBD2 | CASSQDWGGSGANVLTF
TRBV5-1 | TRBD1 | CASSSENRDRVVDTQYF
TRBV4-3 | - | CASSQDHAAGEQYF
TRBV11-2 | - | CATRPGISEVTDTQYF
TRBV16 | - | CASSQTGPSPEQYF